The rows below give T cell receptor beta chains drawn from one sample of a study of vaccination and CD4 T cells after COVID-19. Their recognized antigens are unknown. TCRdb reprocessed the PCR reads with MiXCR, giving one entry per CDR3 protein. The table has about 8,500 distinct CDR3 sequences, around 50% seen once. The source material was CD4+ T cells from blood, cultured in vitro. These receptors were obtained from a human donor who had recovered from COVID-19. Each CDR3 is given with its conserved first and last residue. The order of the fields is V gene, clone size, J gene, D gene, CDR3 DNA, CDR3 protein. The D gene is left open where the match is weak. Clone size is stated in some rows and not others, as once, few, many or a class when expanded.

>TRBV11-2|-|TRBJ1-2|-
TGTGCCAGCAGCTTAGATGTGGGGCGGGGCTACACCTTC
CASSLDVGRGYTF
>TRBV20-1|-|TRBJ2-1|TRBD2
TGCAGTGCCCCCGGGACTAGCAATCTGGAGCAGTTCTTC
CSAPGTSNLEQFF
>TRBV20-1|few|TRBJ2-2|-
TGCAGTGCTAGAGATCAACGGCAGGGGGGGACCGGGGAGCTGTTTTTT
CSARDQRQGGTGELFF
>TRBV28|-|TRBJ1-6|-
TGTGCCAGCAGCCCTCCGGGGATCGGGAATTCACCCCTCCACTTT
CASSPPGIGNSPLHF
>TRBV6-2/TRBV6-3|few|TRBJ2-1|-
TGTGCCAGCTGCCTTACTCGGGCCCTCCGTGGTGAGCAGTTCTTC
CASCLTRALRGEQFF
>TRBV28|-|TRBJ2-3|TRBD2
TGTGCCAGCAGTCCCCTCGGGGGGGCTGGCGTAGATACGCAGTATTTT
CASSPLGGAGVDTQYF
>TRBV20-1|once|TRBJ1-1|-
TGCAGTGCTAAGATAAGTTTGATTGAAGCTTTCTTT
CSAKISLIEAFF
>TRBV7-2|-|TRBJ2-5|-
TGTGCCAGCAGCCGTTTCCTCCAGGCCGGGCCCTCGGAAGAGACCCAGTACTTC
CASSRFLQAGPSEETQYF
>TRBV5-1|-|TRBJ1-2|TRBD1
TGCGCCAGCAGCTTGGACCGGACAGGGGGTGGATATGGCTACACCTTC
CASSLDRTGGGYGYTF
>TRBV7-6|large|TRBJ2-3|TRBD2
TGTGCCAGCAGCTTATTTGGTACTAGCGGGGGGCGCACAGATACGCAGTATTTT
CASSLFGTSGGRTDTQYF
>TRBV28|few|TRBJ1-5|-
TGTGCCAGCAACAGGGATAGCAATCAGCCCCAGCATTTT
CASNRDSNQPQHF
>TRBV15|few|TRBJ1-1|-
TGTGCCACCAGCAGAGAGTATGGTGGAGGCACTGAAGCTTTCTTT
CATSREYGGGTEAFF
>TRBV28|-|TRBJ1-2|-
TGTGCCAGCAGTTTAGGGTGGGCAGGGAGTAATGGCTACACCTTC
CASSLGWAGSNGYTF
>TRBV12-3/TRBV12-4|-|TRBJ1-6|-
TGTGCCAGCAGTTTTTGGACAGTAGCCTCCTATAATTCACCCCTCCACTTT
CASSFWTVASYNSPLHF
>TRBV2|-|TRBJ1-5|-
TGTGCCAGCAGCGAACCTCCGGATCAGCCCCAGCATTTT
CASSEPPDQPQHF
>TRBV5-8|few|TRBJ1-5|-
TGTGCCAGCAGCTTGGACAGGAGGAATCAGCCCCAGCATTTT
CASSLDRRNQPQHF
>TRBV20-1|-|TRBJ2-1|-
TGCAGTGCTTTCTCGATACTCAGACAGAACAATGAGCAGTTCTTC
CSAFSILRQNNEQFF
>TRBV20-1|-|TRBJ1-2|-
TGCACCGCCCCACTAGGGCCGAACTATGGCTACACCTTC
CTAPLGPNYGYTF
>TRBV28|medium-sized|TRBJ2-5|-
TGTGCCAGCAGACTGACAGGCCTCCAAGAGACCCAGTACTTC
CASRLTGLQETQYF
>TRBV20-1|-|TRBJ1-2|-
TGCAGTGCTTCCCGCAGCGATACCGAGACCTCCTACACCTTC
CSASRSDTETSYTF
>TRBV5-1|-|TRBJ1-2|-
TGCGCCAGCAGCTACGGAGGGAACTATGGCTACACCTTC
CASSYGGNYGYTF
>TRBV20-1|-|TRBJ2-1|-
TGCAGTGCTAGTTACGGGATCCGCAATGAGCAGTTCTTC
CSASYGIRNEQFF
>TRBV29-1|-|TRBJ2-7|TRBD2
TGCAGCGTTGAAGTCGGGGGGGCGGGCTCCTACGAGCAGTACTTC
CSVEVGGAGSYEQYF
>TRBV6-5|-|TRBJ1-4|-
TGTGCCAGCAGTTATGAGCGGGCAGGCGAAAAACTGTTTTTT
CASSYERAGEKLFF
>TRBV20-1|-|TRBJ2-2|-
-
CSAPDATDTQYFGPGTRELFF
>TRBV7-3|few|TRBJ2-2|TRBD1
TGTGCCAGCAGCCCGACAGGGGCGACGAACACCGGGGAGCTGTTTTTT
CASSPTGATNTGELFF
>TRBV18|-|TRBJ1-2|-
TGTGCCAGCTCACCACGACAGGATCCTAACTATGGCTACACCTTC
CASSPRQDPNYGYTF
>TRBV20-1|few|TRBJ2-5|TRBD2
TGCAGTGCTAGAGAGAATAGCGGGGCAACCCAAGAGACCCAGTACTTC
CSARENSGATQETQYF
>TRBV7-2|-|TRBJ1-4|TRBD1
TGTGCCAGCACCCCGGACAGGCGGTGGGAAAAACTGTTTTTT
CASTPDRRWEKLFF
>TRBV4-1|-|TRBJ2-7|-
TGCGCCAGCAGCCAAGATCCTAGAAGGCGTGCCCTCTCCTACGAGCAGTACTTC
CASSQDPRRRALSYEQYF
>TRBV3-1|-|TRBJ2-3|TRBD1
TGTGCCAGCAGCCCACGGGACAGGGATGATACGCAGTATTTT
CASSPRDRDDTQYF
>TRBV27|few|TRBJ2-4|TRBD2
TGTGCCAGCAGTTTACTAGGGGGTTCTAGCGGGAGGACAAACATTCAGTACTTC
CASSLLGGSSGRTNIQYF
>TRBV7-6|-|TRBJ2-2|TRBD1
TGTGCCAGCAGGTCACAGGGGTGGGGCTCAACCGGGGAGCTGTTTTTT
CASRSQGWGSTGELFF
>TRBV25-1|large|TRBJ1-5|-
TGTGCCAGCAGCAGGCCAGGCTTCAATCAGCCCCAGCATTTT
CASSRPGFNQPQHF
>TRBV7-2|few|TRBJ2-3|TRBD1
TGTGCCAGCAGCTTAGGGCAGGGGGCGAACACAGATACGCAGTATTTT
CASSLGQGANTDTQYF
>TRBV20-1|-|TRBJ1-1|TRBD1
TGCAGTGCTAGCCGTCCATCGACAGGGCGGGCCACTGAAGCTTTCTTT
CSASRPSTGRATEAFF
>TRBV20-1|-|TRBJ1-1|TRBD1
TGCAGTGCTAGAGACCCCCTTTCCGGGACAGGGGGCGCATGGGCTTTCTTT
CSARDPLSGTGGAWAFF
>TRBV19|-|TRBJ2-3|TRBD2
TGTGCCAGTAGTACTAAACCTCCCGGGACTAGCAGTACAGATACGCAGTATTTT
CASSTKPPGTSSTDTQYF
>TRBV12-3/TRBV12-4|-|TRBJ1-2|-
TGTGCCAGCAGTTTAAGTGGCGGGTATGGCTACACCTTC
CASSLSGGYGYTF
>TRBV20-1|-|TRBJ2-3|TRBD2
TGCAGTGCTCCCTGGACTAGCGGGAGATATACGCAGTATTTT
CSAPWTSGRYTQYF
>TRBV5-4|-|TRBJ1-2|-
TGTGCCAGCAGCTTGATGGGACGGGACTATGGCTACACCTTC
CASSLMGRDYGYTF
>TRBV7-9|few|TRBJ1-3|TRBD1
TGTGCCAGCAGCTTTGGGACAGGGTTAGGAAACACCATATATTTT
CASSFGTGLGNTIYF
>TRBV6-5|-|TRBJ1-1|TRBD1
TGTGCCAGCAGTTACAGCAAGGACAGGGGCGTGGGAGCTTTCTTT
CASSYSKDRGVGAFF
>TRBV18|medium-sized|TRBJ2-5|TRBD1
TGTGCCAGCTCACCATGGGGACAGCAAGAGACCCAGTACTTC
CASSPWGQQETQYF
>TRBV2|-|TRBJ2-3|-
TGTGCCAGCAAGATTGGATTTAGCACAGATACGCAGTATTTT
CASKIGFSTDTQYF
>TRBV7-2|few|TRBJ1-6|TRBD1
TGTGCCAGCAGCTTAGACGGACAGGTCTATAATTCACCCCTCCACTTT
CASSLDGQVYNSPLHF
>TRBV11-3|-|TRBJ1-1|TRBD1
TGTGCCAGCAGCTTTACCGGACAGGGTCAAGCTTTCTTT
CASSFTGQGQAFF
>TRBV5-1|few|TRBJ2-1|TRBD2
TGCGCCAGCAGCTTGGTAACAGGGCGGCTAGCGGGGGCCGATGAGCAGTTCTTC
CASSLVTGRLAGADEQFF
>TRBV6-1|-|TRBJ2-3|-
TGTGCCAGCAGCCCTGTTGAGGGAGGCACAGATACGCAGTATTTT
CASSPVEGGTDTQYF
>TRBV12-3/TRBV12-4|-|TRBJ1-5|-
TGTGCCAGCAGTTTAGCTCTCGGGGGATCCAATCAGCCCCAGCATTTT
CASSLALGGSNQPQHF
>TRBV6-5|-|TRBJ2-1|TRBD2
TGTGCCAGCAGTTACATGACGGGAGGTAACAATGAGCAGTTCTTC
CASSYMTGGNNEQFF
>TRBV2|-|TRBJ1-4|TRBD1
TGTGCCAGCAGTGCCCGGACAGGGCATCGTGGTTTGGCTAATGAAAAACTGTTTTTT
CASSARTGHRGLANEKLFF
>TRBV6-5|few|TRBJ2-3|-
TGTGCCAGCAGTTACTCGTCCAGCCCCACAGATACGCAGTATTTT
CASSYSSSPTDTQYF
>TRBV12-3/TRBV12-4|few|TRBJ2-3|TRBD1
TGTGCCAGCAGTTCGACAGGGGGTGTGAATACGCAGTATTTT
CASSSTGGVNTQYF
>TRBV5-6|-|TRBJ2-5|TRBD1
TGTGCCAGCAGCAAACAGGGGCCTCGTGGAACCCAGTACTTC
CASSKQGPRGTQYF
>TRBV6-1|-|TRBJ2-2|-
TGTGCCAGCAGGCCGGATACCGGGGAGCTGTTTTTT
CASRPDTGELFF
>TRBV6-2/TRBV6-3|-|TRBJ2-7|-
TGTGCCAGCAGTTACAGGACGGGGACTTACGAGCAGTACTTC
CASSYRTGTYEQYF
>TRBV20-1|-|TRBJ1-6|-
TGCAGTGCCAGGACAGAGACTAGATCACCCCTCCACTTT
CSARTETRSPLHF
>TRBV6-1|-|TRBJ1-6|-
TGTGCCAGCAGTGTACTCAGGGATAATTCACCCCTCCACTTT
CASSVLRDNSPLHF
>TRBV19|-|TRBJ1-5|-
TGTGCCAGTAGTATTAGGAACGGCAATCAGCCCCAGCATTTT
CASSIRNGNQPQHF